This is a list of T cell receptor beta chains from one sample in a study of long-term antiretroviral therapy in people with HIV. The protocol was immunoSEQ multiplex PCR, while the TCRdb copy is restricted to in-frame clones and leaves out a portion. Of about 20,000 clones detected, 82% appear once; the ten largest clones hold about 10%. Sequencing used unsorted PBMCs, obtained less than 2.5 years after starting antiretroviral therapy. Source of these receptors: a middle-aged man with HIV. The CDR3 runs from the conserved cysteine through the conserved F or W. A D gene is named only where the DNA matches it firmly. Only part of the rows carry a size: once, few, many, or a class if the clone is expanded.

TRBV6-6,NA,NA,CASRQSLAYEQYF
TRBV19,NA,NA,CASNPTGPGTYEQYF
TRBV4-2,TRBD2,NA,CASSPDWTSGSHNEQFF
TRBV11-2,NA,NA,CAAGSYEQYF
TRBV19,NA,once,CASSISDTQYF
TRBV2,TRBD2,NA,CASSQRSGRATGEQYF
TRBV5-4,TRBD2,NA,CASSPSGRSTDTQYF
TRBV30,NA,NA,CAWSLRETQYF
TRBV6-6,NA,NA,CASSSPLEREETQYF
TRBV6-5,TRBD1,NA,CASRPDRGQGKLFF
TRBV5-6,NA,once,CASSPAGDYEQYF
TRBV11-2,NA,once,CASSLVGSVTMNTEAFF
TRBV11-2,TRBD2,NA,CASSSRGTSGGHYYEQYF
TRBV5-1,TRBD1,few,CASSEGTGTYGYTF
TRBV4-3,NA,NA,CASSQLGNPSGTDTQYF
TRBV11-2,NA,NA,CASSLGTHYEQYF
TRBV7-2,TRBD2,NA,CASSLVASGTYEQYF
TRBV5-8,TRBD1,NA,CASSLSGQEAFF
TRBV6-6,NA,NA,CASSSGGHSRDNEQFF
TRBV7-8,TRBD1,few,CAGGQGNTGELFF
TRBV28,NA,NA,CASRPTGLSNQPQHF
TRBV19,NA,NA,CASSIDKHPEAFF
TRBV9,NA,NA,CASSVLDSMNTEAFF
TRBV4-1,NA,NA,CASSQGVGHTNTEAFF
TRBV7-3,TRBD1,NA,CASSFGTGADNEQFF
TRBV27,TRBD2,few,CASSGAGFATGELFF
TRBV7-3,NA,NA,CASRAVGANVLTF
TRBV7-2,NA,NA,CASSLAASVASDTQYF
TRBV5-4,TRBD2,NA,CASSPQLAGVGNEQFF
TRBV18,TRBD2,NA,CASSPREIGGTDTQYF
TRBV10-2,TRBD1,NA,CASSDVTGGAVGTEAFF
TRBV28,NA,NA,CASSIPGPREEGYTF
TRBV10-3,NA,once,CAISESGGIGYEQYF
TRBV28,NA,NA,CASSLSVHQPQHF
TRBV6-6,NA,NA,CASSYSVTLNTGELFF
TRBV19,NA,NA,CASSPRTAMNQPQHF
TRBV6-5,TRBD1,NA,CASSPLTGSTGELFF
TRBV4-1,TRBD2,NA,CASSQEPSGTYEQYF
TRBV19,NA,NA,CASSPGPNTDTQYF
TRBV5-4,TRBD1,NA,CASSSGQAPTDTQYF
TRBV6-1,NA,NA,CATETDPPKRNEQFF
TRBV5-8,NA,NA,CASRKRQENTDTQYF
TRBV6-5,NA,NA,CASRTALNEKLFF
TRBV28,TRBD1,NA,CASSPGGQGATNEKLFF
TRBV19,TRBD1,few,CASSTGQGLLIGYTF
TRBV9,NA,NA,CASSVQGANEKLFF
TRBV28,NA,NA,CASTPDRSSYEQYF
TRBV7-7,NA,once,CASSLGGGRRNEQYF
TRBV5-4,TRBD1,NA,CASSLYRGTDTQYF
TRBV11-2,NA,NA,CASSLVAPGTGANVLTF